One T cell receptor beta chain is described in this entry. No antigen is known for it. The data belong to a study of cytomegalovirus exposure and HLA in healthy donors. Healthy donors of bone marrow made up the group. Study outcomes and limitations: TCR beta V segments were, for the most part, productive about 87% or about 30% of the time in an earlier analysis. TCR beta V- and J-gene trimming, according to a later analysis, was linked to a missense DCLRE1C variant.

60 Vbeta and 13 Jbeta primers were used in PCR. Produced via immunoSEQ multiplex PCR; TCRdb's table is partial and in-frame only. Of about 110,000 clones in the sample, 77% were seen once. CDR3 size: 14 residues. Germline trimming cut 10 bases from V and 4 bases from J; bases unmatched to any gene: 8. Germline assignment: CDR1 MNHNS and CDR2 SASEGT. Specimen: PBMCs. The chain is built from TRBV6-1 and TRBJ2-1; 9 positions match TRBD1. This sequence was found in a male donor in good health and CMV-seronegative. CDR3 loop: CATRTGAPYNEQFF. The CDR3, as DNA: TGTGCCACCCGGACAGGGGCCCCTTACAATGAGCAGTTCTTC.